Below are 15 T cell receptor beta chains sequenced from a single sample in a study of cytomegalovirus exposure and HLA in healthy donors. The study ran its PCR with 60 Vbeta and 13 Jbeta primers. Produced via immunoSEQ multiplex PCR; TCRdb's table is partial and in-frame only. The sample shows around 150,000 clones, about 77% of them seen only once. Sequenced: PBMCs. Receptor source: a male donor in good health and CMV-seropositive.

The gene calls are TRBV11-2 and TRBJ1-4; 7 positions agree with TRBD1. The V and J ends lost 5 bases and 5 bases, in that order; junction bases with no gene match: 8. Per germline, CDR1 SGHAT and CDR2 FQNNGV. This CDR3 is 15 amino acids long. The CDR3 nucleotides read TGTGCCAGCAGCGTGACGGGACAGAAGAATGAAAAACTGTTTTTT. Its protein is CASSVTGQKNEKLFF.

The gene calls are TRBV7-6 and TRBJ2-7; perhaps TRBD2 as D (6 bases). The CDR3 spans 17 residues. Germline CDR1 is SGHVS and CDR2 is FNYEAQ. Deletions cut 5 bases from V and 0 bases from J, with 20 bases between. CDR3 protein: CASSAPPAGTASYEQYF. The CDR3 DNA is TGTGCCAGCAGCGCCCCACCGGCTGGGACTGCCTCCTACGAGCAGTACTTC.

CDR3 in amino acids: CASSLDRGGRGLEAFF. Written as DNA, the CDR3 is TGTGCCAGCAGCTTGGATCGGGGGGGGCGCGGACTTGAAGCTTTCTTT. The chain employs TRBV5-8 and TRBJ1-1; a possible D gene is TRBD1 (6 bases). CDR1 SGHTS and CDR2 YDEGEE come from the germline V gene. The ends were cut back, 0 bases at V and 7 bases at J, with 19 bases in the middle. There are 16 residues in the CDR3.

CDR3 sequence reads: CASSLSSGVSYEQYF. The CDR3 DNA follows: TGTGCCAGCAGCTTGTCTAGCGGGGTTTCCTACGAGCAGTACTTC. The chain recombines TRBV7-2 with TRBJ2-7; 9 nucleotides line up with TRBD2. J gave up 1 base and V 3 bases, and 4 bases lay outside the gene matches. In germline, CDR1 is SGHTA, CDR2 FQGNSA. This CDR3 region has 15 residues.

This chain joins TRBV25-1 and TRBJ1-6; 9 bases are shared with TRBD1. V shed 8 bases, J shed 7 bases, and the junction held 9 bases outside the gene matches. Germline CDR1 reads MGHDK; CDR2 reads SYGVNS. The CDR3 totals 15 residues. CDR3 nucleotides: TGTGCCAGCGGGGTTTCCGGGACAGGGAATTCACCCCTCCACTTT. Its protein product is CASGVSGTGNSPLHF. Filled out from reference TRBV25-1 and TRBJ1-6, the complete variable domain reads EADIYQTPRYLVIGTGKKITLECSQTMGHDKMYWYQQDPGMELHLIHYSYGVNSTEKGDLSSESTVSRIRTEHFPLTLESARPSHTSQYLCASGVSGTGNSPLHFGNGTRLTVT.

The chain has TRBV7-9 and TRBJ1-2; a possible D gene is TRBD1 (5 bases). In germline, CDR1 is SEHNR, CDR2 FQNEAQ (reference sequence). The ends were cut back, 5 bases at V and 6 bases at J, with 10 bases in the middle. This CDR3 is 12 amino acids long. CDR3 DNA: TGTGCCAGCAGCCCCTGGGGCCATGGCTACACCTTC. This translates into CASSPWGHGYTF.

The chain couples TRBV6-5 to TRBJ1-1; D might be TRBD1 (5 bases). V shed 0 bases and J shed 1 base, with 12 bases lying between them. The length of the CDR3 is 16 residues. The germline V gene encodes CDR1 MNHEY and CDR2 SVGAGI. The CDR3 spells CASSYSRTRSNTEAFF. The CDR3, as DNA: TGTGCCAGCAGTTACTCCCGGACAAGGTCGAACACTGAAGCTTTCTTT.

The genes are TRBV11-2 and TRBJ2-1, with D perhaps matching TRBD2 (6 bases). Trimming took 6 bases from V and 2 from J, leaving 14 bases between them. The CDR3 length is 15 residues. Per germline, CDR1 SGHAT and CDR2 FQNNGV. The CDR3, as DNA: TGTGCCAGCAGTTTTAATCCGGGGGCCTACAATGAGCAGTTCTTC. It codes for CASSFNPGAYNEQFF.

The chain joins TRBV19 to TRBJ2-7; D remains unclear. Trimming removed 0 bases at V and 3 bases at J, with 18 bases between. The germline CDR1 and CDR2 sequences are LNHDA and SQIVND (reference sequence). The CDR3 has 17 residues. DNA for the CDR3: TGTGCCAGTAGTATAGAGATCAATGGATACAGAGACTACGAGCAGTACTTC. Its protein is CASSIEINGYRDYEQYF.

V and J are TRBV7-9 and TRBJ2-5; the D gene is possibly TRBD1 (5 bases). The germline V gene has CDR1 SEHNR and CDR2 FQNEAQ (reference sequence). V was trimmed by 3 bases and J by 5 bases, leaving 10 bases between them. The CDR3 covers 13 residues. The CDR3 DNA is TGTGCCAGCAGCTTCGACAGCGTGGAGACCCAGTACTTC. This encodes CASSFDSVETQYF. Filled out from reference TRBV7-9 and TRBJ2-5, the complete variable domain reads DTGVSQNPRHKITKRGQNVTFRCDPISEHNRLYWYRQTLGQGPEFLTYFQNEAQLEKSRLLSDRFSAERPKGSFSTLEIQRTEQGDSAMYLCASSFDSVETQYFGPGTRLLVL.

CDR3 sequence reads: CSVAGLAGGPGTGELFF. CDR3 nucleotides: TGCAGCGTCGCGGGACTAGCGGGGGGGCCGGGTACCGGGGAGCTGTTTTTT. V gene TRBV29-1 combines with J gene TRBJ2-2; TRBD2 matches at 16 bases. Germline V gene sequence: CDR1 SQVTM, CDR2 ANQGSEA. The CDR3 extends over 17 amino acids. V was clipped by 6 bases and J by 5 bases; unmatched bases: 9.

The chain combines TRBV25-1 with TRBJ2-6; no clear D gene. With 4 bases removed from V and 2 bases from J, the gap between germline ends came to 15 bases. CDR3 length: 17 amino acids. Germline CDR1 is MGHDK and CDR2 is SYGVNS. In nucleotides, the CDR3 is TGTGCCAGCAGTGGATCCTCAGGTCTGACTGGGGCCAACGTCCTGACTTTC. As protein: CASSGSSGLTGANVLTF.

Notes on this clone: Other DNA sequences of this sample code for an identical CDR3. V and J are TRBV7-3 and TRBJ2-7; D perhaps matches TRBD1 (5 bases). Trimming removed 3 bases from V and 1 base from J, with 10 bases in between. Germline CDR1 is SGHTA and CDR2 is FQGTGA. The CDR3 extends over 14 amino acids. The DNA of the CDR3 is TGTGCCAGCAGCTTGGGGCCGAGTTCCTACGAGCAGTACTTC. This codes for CASSLGPSSYEQYF.

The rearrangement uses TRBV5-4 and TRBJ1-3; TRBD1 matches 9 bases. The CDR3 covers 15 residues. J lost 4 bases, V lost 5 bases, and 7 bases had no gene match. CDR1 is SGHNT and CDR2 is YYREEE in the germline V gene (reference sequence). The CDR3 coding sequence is TGTGCCAGCAGTTCTGGACAGGGGACCGGAAACACCATATATTTT. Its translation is CASSSGQGTGNTIYF.

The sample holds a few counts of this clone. DNA for the CDR3: TGTGCCAGCAGCCAAGATCCGGGACAGGGGTACCACGAGCAGTACTTC. Translated, it gives CASSQDPGQGYHEQYF. The chain is built from TRBV4-2 and TRBJ2-7, with TRBD1 matching over 10 bases. CDR3 length: 16 residues. Germline trimming cut 0 bases from V and 5 bases from J; bases unmatched to any gene: 7. Germline V gene data show CDR1 as LGHNA and CDR2 as YNFKEQ.